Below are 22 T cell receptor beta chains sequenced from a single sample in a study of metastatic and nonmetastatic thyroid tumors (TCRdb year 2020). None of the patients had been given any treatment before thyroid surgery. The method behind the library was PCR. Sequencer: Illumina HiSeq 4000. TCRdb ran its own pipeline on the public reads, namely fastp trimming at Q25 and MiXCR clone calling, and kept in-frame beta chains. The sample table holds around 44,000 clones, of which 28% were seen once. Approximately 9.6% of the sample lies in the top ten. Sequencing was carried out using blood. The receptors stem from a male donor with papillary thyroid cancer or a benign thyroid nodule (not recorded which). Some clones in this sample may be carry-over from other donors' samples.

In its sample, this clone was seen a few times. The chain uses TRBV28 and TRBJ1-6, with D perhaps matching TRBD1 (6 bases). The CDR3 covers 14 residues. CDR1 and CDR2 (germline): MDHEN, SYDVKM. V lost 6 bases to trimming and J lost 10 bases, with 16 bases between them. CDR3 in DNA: TGTGCCAGCAGAAACGCGGGACAAAGATCACCCCTCCACTTT. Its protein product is CASRNAGQRSPLHF.

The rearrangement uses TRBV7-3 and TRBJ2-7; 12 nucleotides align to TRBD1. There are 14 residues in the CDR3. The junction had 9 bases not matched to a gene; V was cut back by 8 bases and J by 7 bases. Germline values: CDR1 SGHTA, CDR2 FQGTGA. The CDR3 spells CASAPGQGAGEQYF. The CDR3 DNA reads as TGTGCCAGCGCTCCGGGACAGGGGGCTGGAGAGCAGTACTTC.

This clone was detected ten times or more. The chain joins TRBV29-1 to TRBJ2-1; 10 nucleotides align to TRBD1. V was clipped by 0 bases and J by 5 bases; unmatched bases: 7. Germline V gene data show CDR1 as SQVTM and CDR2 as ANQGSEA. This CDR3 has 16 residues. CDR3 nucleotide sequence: TGCAGCGTTGAAGACCCGGGACAGGGGTTCAACAATGAGCAGTTCTTC. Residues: CSVEDPGQGFNNEQFF.

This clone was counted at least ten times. The CDR3 protein is CASSQAYSGWGYTF. CDR3 bases: TGTGCCAGCAGCCAAGCTTACTCTGGTTGGGGCTACACCTTC. V gene TRBV3-1 combines with J gene TRBJ1-2, with no clear D. This CDR3 has 14 amino acids. V lost 1 base to trimming and J lost 8 bases, with 14 bases between them. Germline V gene data show CDR1 as LGHDT and CDR2 as YNNKEL (reference sequence).

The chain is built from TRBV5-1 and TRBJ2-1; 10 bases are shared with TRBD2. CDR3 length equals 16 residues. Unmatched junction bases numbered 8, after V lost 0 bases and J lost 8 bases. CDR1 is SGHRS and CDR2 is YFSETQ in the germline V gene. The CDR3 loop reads CASSLALAGRGDEQFF. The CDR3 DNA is TGCGCCAGCAGCTTGGCACTAGCGGGACGAGGCGATGAGCAGTTCTTC.

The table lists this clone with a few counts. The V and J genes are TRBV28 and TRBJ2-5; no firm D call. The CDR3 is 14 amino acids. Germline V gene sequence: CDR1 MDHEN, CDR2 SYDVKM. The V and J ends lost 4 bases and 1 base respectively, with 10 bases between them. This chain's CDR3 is CASSSGYLQETQYF. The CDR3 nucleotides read TGTGCCAGCAGTTCTGGGTACCTCCAAGAGACCCAGTACTTC.

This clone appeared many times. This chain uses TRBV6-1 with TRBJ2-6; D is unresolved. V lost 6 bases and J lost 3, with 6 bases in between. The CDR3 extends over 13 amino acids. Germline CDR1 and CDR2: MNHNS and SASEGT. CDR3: CASRPFGANVLTF. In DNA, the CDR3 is TGTGCCAGCAGGCCTTTTGGGGCCAACGTCCTGACTTTC.

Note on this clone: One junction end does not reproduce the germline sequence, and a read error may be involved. The DNA of the CDR3 is TGTGCCAGCAGTTATACAGCCAAGGGGATAGGGGGCTATGGCTACTCCTTC. Amino acid sequence: CASSYTAKGIGGYGYSF. This chain joins TRBV6-5 and TRBJ1-2; 7 nucleotides agree with TRBD1. Germline V gene data show CDR1 as MNHEY and CDR2 as SVGAGI. The CDR3 length is 17 residues.

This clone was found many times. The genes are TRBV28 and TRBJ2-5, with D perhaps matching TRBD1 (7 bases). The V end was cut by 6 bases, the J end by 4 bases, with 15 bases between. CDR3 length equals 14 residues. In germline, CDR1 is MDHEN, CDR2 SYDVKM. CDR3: CASRLQGRSETQYF. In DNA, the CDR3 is TGTGCCAGCAGGTTACAGGGGAGGTCAGAGACCCAGTACTTC.

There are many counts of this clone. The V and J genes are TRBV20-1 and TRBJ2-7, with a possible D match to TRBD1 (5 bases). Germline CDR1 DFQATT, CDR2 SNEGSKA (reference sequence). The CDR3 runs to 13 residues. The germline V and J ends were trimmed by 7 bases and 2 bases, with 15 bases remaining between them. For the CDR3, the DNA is TGCAGTGTCAAGTCAGGGCAGACCTACGAGCAGTACTTC. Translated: CSVKSGQTYEQYF.

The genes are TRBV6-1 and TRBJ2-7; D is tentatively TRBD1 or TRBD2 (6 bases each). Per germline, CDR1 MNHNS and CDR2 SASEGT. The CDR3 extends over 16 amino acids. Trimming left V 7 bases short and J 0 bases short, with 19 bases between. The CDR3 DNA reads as TGTGCCAGCACCTCGACGCCCGGGGGCAACTCCTACGAGCAGTACTTC. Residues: CASTSTPGGNSYEQYF.

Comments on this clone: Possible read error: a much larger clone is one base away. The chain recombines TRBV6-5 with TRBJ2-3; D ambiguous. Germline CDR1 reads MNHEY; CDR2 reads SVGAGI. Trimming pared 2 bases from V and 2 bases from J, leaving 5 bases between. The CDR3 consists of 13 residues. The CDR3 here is CASSYRYTDTQYF. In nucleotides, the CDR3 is TGTGCCAGCAGTTACAGGTACACAGATACGCAGTATTTT.

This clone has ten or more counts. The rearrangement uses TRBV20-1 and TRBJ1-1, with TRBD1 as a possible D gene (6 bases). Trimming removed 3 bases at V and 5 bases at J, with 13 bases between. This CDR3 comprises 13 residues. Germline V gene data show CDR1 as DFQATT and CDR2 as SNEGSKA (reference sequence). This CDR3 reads CSASTGRVTEAFF. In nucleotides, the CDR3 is TGCAGTGCTAGTACAGGGAGGGTAACTGAAGCTTTCTTT.

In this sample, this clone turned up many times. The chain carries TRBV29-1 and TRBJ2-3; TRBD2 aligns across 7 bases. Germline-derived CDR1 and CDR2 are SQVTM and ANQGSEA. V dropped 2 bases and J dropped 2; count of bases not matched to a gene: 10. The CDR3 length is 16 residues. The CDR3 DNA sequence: TGCAGCGTTGAACTGGGGGGGACGGATTTCACAGATACGCAGTATTTT. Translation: CSVELGGTDFTDTQYF.

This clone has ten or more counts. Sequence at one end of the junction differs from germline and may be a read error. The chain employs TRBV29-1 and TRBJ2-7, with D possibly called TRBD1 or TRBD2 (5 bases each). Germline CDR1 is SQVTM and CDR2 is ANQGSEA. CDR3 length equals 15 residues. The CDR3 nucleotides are TGCAGCGTTGAAGATCCCGGGACCCTTTCCTCCGAGCAGTACTTC. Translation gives CSVEDPGTLSSEQYF.

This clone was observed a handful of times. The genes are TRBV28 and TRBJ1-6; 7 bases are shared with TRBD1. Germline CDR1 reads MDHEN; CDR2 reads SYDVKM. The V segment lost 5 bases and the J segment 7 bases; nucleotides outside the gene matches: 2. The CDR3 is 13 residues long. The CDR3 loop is CASSLTGNSPLHF. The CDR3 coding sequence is TGTGCCAGCAGTCTGACAGGGAATTCACCCCTCCACTTT.

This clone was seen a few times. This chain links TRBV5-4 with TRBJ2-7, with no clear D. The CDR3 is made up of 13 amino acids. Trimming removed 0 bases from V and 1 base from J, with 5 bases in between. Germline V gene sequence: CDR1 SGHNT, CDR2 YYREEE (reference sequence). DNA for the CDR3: TGTGCCAGCAGCTTGGAGGATTCCTACGAGCAGTACTTC. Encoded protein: CASSLEDSYEQYF.

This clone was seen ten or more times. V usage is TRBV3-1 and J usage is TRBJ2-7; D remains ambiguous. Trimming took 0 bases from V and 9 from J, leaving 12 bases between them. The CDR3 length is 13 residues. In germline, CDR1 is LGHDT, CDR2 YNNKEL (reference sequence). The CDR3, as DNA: TGTGCCAGCAGCCAAGATCTCCGGGTTGGGCAGTACTTC. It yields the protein CASSQDLRVGQYF.

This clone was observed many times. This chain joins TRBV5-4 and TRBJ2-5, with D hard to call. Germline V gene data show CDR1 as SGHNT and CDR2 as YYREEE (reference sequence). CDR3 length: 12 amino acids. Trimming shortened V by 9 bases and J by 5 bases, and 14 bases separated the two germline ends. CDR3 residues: CATTQPGETQYF. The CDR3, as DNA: TGTGCCACGACGCAGCCCGGGGAGACCCAGTACTTC.

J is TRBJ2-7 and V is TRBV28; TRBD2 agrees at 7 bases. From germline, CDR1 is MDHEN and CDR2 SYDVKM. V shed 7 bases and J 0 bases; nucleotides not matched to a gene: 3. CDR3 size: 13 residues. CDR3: CASTWTSSYEQYF. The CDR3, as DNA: TGTGCCAGCACCTGGACTAGCTCCTACGAGCAGTACTTC.

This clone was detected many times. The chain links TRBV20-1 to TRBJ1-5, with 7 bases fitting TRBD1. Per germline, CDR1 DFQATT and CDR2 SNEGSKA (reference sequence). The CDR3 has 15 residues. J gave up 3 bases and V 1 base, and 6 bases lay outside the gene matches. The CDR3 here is CSARATTGFNQPQHF. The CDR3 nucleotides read TGCAGTGCTAGAGCCACGACAGGGTTCAATCAGCCCCAGCATTTT.

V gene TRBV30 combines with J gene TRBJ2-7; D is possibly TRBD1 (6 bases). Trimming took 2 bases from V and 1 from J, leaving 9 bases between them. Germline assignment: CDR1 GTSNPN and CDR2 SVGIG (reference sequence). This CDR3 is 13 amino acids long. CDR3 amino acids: CAWSLRGSYEQYF. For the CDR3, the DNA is TGTGCCTGGAGTCTGAGGGGGTCCTACGAGCAGTACTTC.